The T cell receptor beta chain under discussion was sequenced for a study of T cells in Graves' hyperthyroidism and ophthalmopathy (dated by TCRdb to about 2019). Study-level background: Peripheral blood samples were taken at the time of initial diagnosis, prior to any treatment. TCR Vbeta CDR3 sequencing of some 140 peripheral blood samples (around 45 ophthalmopathy, 70 to 85 hyperthyroidism and approximately 17 progressor patients) is reported in the paper. Once sampling was done, hyperthyroidism patients were given methimazole at a starting dose of 30 mg daily, whereas ophthalmopathy patients were given high-dose intravenous methylprednisolone. An independent validation cohort of around 19 hyperthyroidism patients and about 16 patients who later progressed to ophthalmopathy tested prospective prediction of ophthalmopathy. For training and testing, the 110 or so patients in the discovery cohort were randomly divided in a 7:3 ratio. The study also compared thyroid tissue and blood T-cell repertoires from a handful of Graves' hyperthyroidism patients. A discovery cohort of about 95 patients, approximately 45 with Graves' ophthalmopathy and 55 to 60 with stable Graves' hyperthyroidism, was used to find distinguishing TCR V-J signatures. Broader findings and caveats from the paper: In cross-validation, a model built on a 13 V-J signature told ophthalmopathy apart from stable hyperthyroidism with less than 90% sensitivity and around 83% specificity, and in testing the same model reached 80%/75%. Most expanded thyroid clonotypes (frequency above 0.001) were also detected in blood, a finding suggesting that blood repertoires may reflect thyroid immune responses. No statistical method was used to fix the sample size in advance, and group allocation was not hidden from the investigators. During validation, the model predicted progression to ophthalmopathy a median of about 6.3 months ahead of onset, with approximately 71% sensitivity and roughly 75% specificity.

A few counts support this clonotype. Its cognate antigen has yet to be identified. No per-base quality is available; no much larger clone lies one base away. V ends up 2 bases short and J 2 bases short, with an unmatched junction base count of 14. Including cysteine and phenylalanine, the CDR3 has 18 amino acids. The CDR3 DNA has 54 bases and is translated from base 1. The germline V gene (reference sequence) provides CDR1 SEHNR and CDR2 FQNEAQ. The TCR beta CDR3 regions were amplified from RNA transcripts. The first round of RT-PCR for the TCR CDR3 was performed with the HTBI primer set and the Qiagen OneStep RT-PCR kit. A second multiplex PCR round built the libraries, followed by size selection and purification. The libraries were sequenced on an Illumina HiSeq2000 using paired-end 100 bp reads. In the source study's methods: SOAPnuke was used to process the raw data, removing reads that contained adapters or uncalled bases, had a mean Phred below 15, or lacked an exact match to the constant primer or identifier. High-quality paired reads were merged with COPE v1.2.5, and unique nucleotide sequences were defined as clonotypes. Clonotypes were aligned to IMGT TRBV, TRBD and TRBJ reference segments using MiTCR v1.1. The analysis included only V-J combinations with a frequency above 0.0001, which together covered 99.2% of the repertoires. A TCS score was defined as the ratio between F50 (clonal expansion) and ExV (chaos), using BLOSUM62-based TCRdist between CDR3 peptides within each V-J. Welch's t-statistics and random forest reduced roughly 500 V-J features to 10 to 15, which were used in a naive Bayes classifier (R e1071). TCRdb reprocessing: public reads trimmed at Q25 with fastp, clones called with MiXCR, in-frame beta chains kept. Under each unique CDR3 protein, matching rows form one entry showing the most common genes and DNA. TCRdb, rather than the study authors, made the V and J calls. The sample includes 250,000 to 400,000 distinct CDR3 sequences, with roughly an eighth observed a single time. The top ten constitute around 32% of the sample.

Moderately to severely active disease, a Clinical Activity Score of at least 3, a NOSPECS grade of at least 4, and a duration under 3 months were present in ophthalmopathy patients. Any patient with an uncontrolled infection, another autoimmune disease, pregnancy or lactation was excluded. Clinical symptoms, serum thyroxine and TRAb, thyroid ultrasound, and orbital computed tomography formed the basis for the diagnoses. Ficoll-Paque density gradient centrifugation was used to isolate PBMCs from around 10 ml of fresh peripheral blood. Total RNA was extracted with Trizol reagent, and quality was checked on an Agilent 2100 Bioanalyzer.

Sequencing was done on a sample of blood. This clonotype was sampled from a woman in her 40s with Graves' ophthalmopathy. The V and J segments used are TRBV7-9 and TRBJ1-2, with 7 bases in between that match TRBD1. The CDR3 in this case is CASSLRSARTGVNYGYTF. DNA sequence: TGTGCCAGCAGCTTAAGGTCCGCGCGGACAGGCGTCAACTATGGCTACACCTTC. The full variable domain, completed from the reference TRBV7-9 and TRBJ1-2 proteins outside the CDR3, reads DTGVSQNPRHKITKRGQNVTFRCDPISEHNRLYWYRQTLGQGPEFLTYFQNEAQLEKSRLLSDRFSAERPKGSFSTLEIQRTEQGDSAMYLCASSLRSARTGVNYGYTFGSGTRLTVV.